Below are 9 T cell receptor beta chains sequenced from a single sample in a study of response to subunit inactivated influenza vaccine (dated by TCRdb to 2016 to 2019). Library prep was done by RT-PCR. Instrument used: Illumina HiSeq 2500. TCRdb itself trimmed the public reads at Q25 with fastp, ran MiXCR and retained productive beta chains. Here each entry gathers all rows of one CDR3 protein and keeps the most common genes and DNA. The sample records approximately 680,000 distinct CDR3 sequences, 15% to 17% of which are singletons. The ten largest clones take up around a tenth of the sample. This material consisted of PBMCs from blood, taken 11 to 12 days after vaccination. All receptors derive from a man aged 50 or older who received an inactivated influenza vaccine. Donor details come from another sample of the same person, matched by shared clones.

This chain connects TRBV28 to TRBJ2-6; no firm D call. The germline V gene encodes CDR1 MDHEN and CDR2 SYDVKM. Trimming left V 3 bases short and J 0 bases short, with 9 bases between. The CDR3 spans 16 residues. The CDR3: CASSLVASSGANVLTF. CDR3 nucleotides: TGTGCCAGCAGTTTGGTGGCTAGCTCTGGGGCCAACGTCCTGACTTTC.

V usage is TRBV7-6 and J usage is TRBJ1-2; D uncertain. This CDR3 spans 12 amino acids. The V end was cut by 1 base, the J end by 7 bases, with 7 bases between. Looked up from germline, CDR1 is SGHVS and CDR2 is FNYEAQ. CDR3 loop: CASSLDGSGYTF. In DNA, the CDR3 is TGTGCCAGCAGCTTAGATGGGAGTGGCTACACCTTC.

V usage is TRBV2 and J usage is TRBJ2-3; D remains ambiguous. Deletions cut 3 bases from V and 2 bases from J, with 9 bases between. Germline V gene data show CDR1 as SNHLY and CDR2 as FYNNEI. CDR3 size: 14 residues. CDR3 nucleotides: TGTGCCAGCAGTGAGATGATTACCACAGATACGCAGTATTTT. This sequence encodes CASSEMITTDTQYF.

This clonotype was seen at least ten times. This sequence joins TRBV3-1 and TRBJ1-3; no reliable D call. The germline CDR1 and CDR2 sequences are LGHDT and YNNKEL (reference sequence). V was cut by 6 bases and J by 3 bases, with 12 bases left in between. The CDR3 spans 14 residues. CDR3: CASRRIGRGNTIYF. The CDR3, as DNA: TGTGCCAGCAGACGGATCGGTCGTGGAAACACCATATATTTT.

The chain recombines TRBV20-1 with TRBJ2-1, with D possibly matching TRBD2 (5 bases). The CDR3 spans 16 residues. Germline CDR1 and CDR2: DFQATT and SNEGSKA (reference sequence). V dropped 6 bases and J dropped 7 bases, with 25 bases sitting between them. The CDR3 DNA reads as TGCAGTGCCCCGCCCGCAAGGACTTATGTAGGAAATGAGCAGTTCTTC. Translating it yields CSAPPARTYVGNEQFF.

This clonotype was observed a few times. The chain joins TRBV14 to TRBJ2-7; 7 bases line up with TRBD1. Germline V gene sequence: CDR1 SGHDN, CDR2 FVKESK. J gave up 4 bases and V 0 bases, and 9 bases lay outside the gene matches. The CDR3 totals 16 residues. The CDR3 nucleotides are TGTGCCAGCAGCCAAGAAAATGGGACAGTCTCTTACGAGCAGTACTTC. Amino acid sequence: CASSQENGTVSYEQYF.

V and J are TRBV6-5 and TRBJ2-1; D not certain. Trimming shortened V by 6 bases and J by 6 bases, and 9 bases separated the two germline ends. In germline, CDR1 is MNHEY, CDR2 SVGAGI. There are 12 residues in the CDR3. The CDR3 sequence: CASSQPPNEQFF. CDR3 DNA sequence: TGTGCCAGCAGCCAACCCCCCAATGAGCAGTTCTTC.

This clonotype was counted between two and nine times. This chain joins TRBV6-1 and TRBJ2-7; D might be TRBD2 (6 bases). From germline, CDR1 is MNHNS and CDR2 SASEGT. CDR3 length: 14 amino acids. Trimming shortened V by 5 bases and J by 3 bases, and 14 bases separated the two germline ends. Here the CDR3 reads CASSPTRFFYEQYF. The CDR3 coding sequence is TGTGCCAGCAGTCCGACTAGATTCTTCTACGAGCAGTACTTC.

The chain recombines TRBV11-2 with TRBJ2-7; 8 positions match TRBD1. Trimming took 5 bases from V and 2 from J; bases not matched to a gene: 17. This CDR3 contains 18 residues. CDR1 and CDR2 from the germline V gene are SGHAT and FQNNGV. CDR3 sequence reads: CASSTRGPLSSAAYEQYF. The CDR3 nucleotides are TGTGCCAGCAGCACCAGGGGGCCACTTTCGTCTGCCGCCTACGAGCAGTACTTC.